This entry lists 10 T cell receptor beta chains sequenced from one sample in a study of vaccination and CD4 T cells after COVID-19. As to treatment: roughly ten-day PBMC culture with coronavirus spike peptide pools or control peptides (ViraFEST assay). No antigen has been assigned to these receptors. The Oncomine TCR Beta short-read assay sequenced DNA from cultured CD4+ T cells. TCRdb redid the calling of the PCR reads with MiXCR, one entry per CDR3 protein. This sample yields more than 14,000 distinct CDR3 sequences, of which just under 45% are seen a single time; roughly 8% belongs to the top ten. The sample taken for sequencing was CD4+ T cells from blood, cultured in vitro. These receptors originate from a human donor who had recovered from COVID-19.

This clonotype has a handful of counts. The rearrangement uses TRBV6-1 and TRBJ1-2; 8 bases are a match to TRBD1. The CDR3 is made up of 16 amino acids. With 3 bases clipped from V and 6 bases from J, the junction kept 12 bases outside the gene matches. Germline CDR1 reads MNHNS; CDR2 reads SASEGT. The CDR3 loop is CASSEEGQGGRDGYTF. The CDR3, as DNA: TGTGCCAGCAGTGAGGAAGGACAGGGAGGTCGGGATGGCTACACCTTC.

This chain joins TRBV7-2 and TRBJ2-2; D is undetermined. The CDR3 totals 11 residues. V lost 6 bases and J 6 bases, leaving 5 bases between the germline ends. Germline CDR1 is SGHTA and CDR2 is FQGNSA. The CDR3 loop reads CASSGAGELFF. In DNA form, the CDR3 reads TGTGCCAGCAGTGGCGCCGGGGAGCTGTTTTTT.

This clonotype was observed a few times. This chain links TRBV11-2 with TRBJ2-3, with 9 bases that match TRBD2. Germline V lookup: CDR1 SGHAT, CDR2 FQNNGV. V trimming: 5 bases; J trimming: 5 bases; junction bases outside the gene matches: 8. CDR3 length: 15 residues. CDR3 region: CASSISGRGGDTQYF. The CDR3 DNA is TGTGCCAGCAGCATTAGCGGGAGAGGGGGAGATACGCAGTATTTT.

This chain uses TRBV20-1 with TRBJ2-3, with 8 nucleotides matching TRBD1. J gave up 2 bases and V 7 bases, and 5 bases lay outside the gene matches. This CDR3 has 13 residues. In germline, CDR1 is DFQATT, CDR2 SNEGSKA (reference sequence). CDR3 nucleotides: TGCAGTGGTACAGGGGGTAACACAGATACGCAGTATTTT. Amino acid sequence: CSGTGGNTDTQYF.

This chain connects TRBV5-1 to TRBJ2-3; no clear D. Germline V CDR1 and CDR2: SGHRS, YFSETQ. The CDR3 runs 15 residues. Trimming took 1 base from V and 0 from J, leaving 9 bases between them. CDR3 amino acids: CASSLISTSTDTQYF. The CDR3 coding sequence is TGCGCCAGCAGCTTGATCAGTACTAGCACAGATACGCAGTATTTT.

The table lists this clonotype with a count of one. V usage is TRBV11-1 and J usage is TRBJ2-7, with D perhaps TRBD2 (6 bases). Deletions cut 5 bases from V and 3 bases from J, with 26 bases between. The CDR3 contains 18 residues. Per germline, CDR1 SGHAT and CDR2 FQDESV (reference sequence). This CDR3 reads CASSTSGGESGRYYEQYF. The CDR3 nucleotides are TGTGCCAGCAGCACATCCGGCGGGGAGAGCGGCAGATACTACGAGCAGTACTTC.

The chain recombines TRBV11-2 with TRBJ1-2, with a tentative D call TRBD1 (5 bases). Germline lookup yields CDR1 SGHAT and CDR2 FQNNGV. The length of the CDR3 is 14 residues. Trimming took 4 bases from V and 2 from J, leaving 11 bases between them. CDR3 sequence: CASSWGGVNYGYTF. In nucleotides, the CDR3 is TGTGCCAGCAGCTGGGGAGGGGTGAACTATGGCTACACCTTC.

The V gene is TRBV19, the J gene TRBJ1-6; 11 nucleotides match TRBD1. With V trimmed by 7 bases and J by 12 bases, 2 bases remained unmatched. Germline lookup yields CDR1 LNHDA and CDR2 SQIVND (reference sequence). This CDR3 region has 12 residues. For the CDR3, the DNA is TGTGCCAGTACCGGGACAGGGGGACCCCTCCACTTT. Encoded protein: CASTGTGGPLHF.

This clonotype has a handful of counts. The genes are TRBV28 and TRBJ1-1; D is unclear. Between the trimmed V and J ends, which lost 3 bases and 0 bases, there was a span of 14 bases. The V gene's germline CDR1 is MDHEN and CDR2 SYDVKM. This CDR3 has 16 amino acids. The CDR3: CASSLTGFRVNTEAFF. DNA of the CDR3: TGTGCCAGCAGTTTGACGGGGTTTAGGGTGAACACTGAAGCTTTCTTT.

The chain recombines TRBV7-7 with TRBJ2-7; 9 nucleotides line up with TRBD2. V shed 0 bases, J shed 5 bases, and the junction held 2 bases outside the gene matches. CDR1 is SSHAT and CDR2 is FNYEAQ in the germline V gene (reference sequence). CDR3 length equals 14 residues. The CDR3 region has the DNA TGTGCCAGCAGCTTAGCGGGACTAGCCAACGAGCAGTACTTC. Residues: CASSLAGLANEQYF.